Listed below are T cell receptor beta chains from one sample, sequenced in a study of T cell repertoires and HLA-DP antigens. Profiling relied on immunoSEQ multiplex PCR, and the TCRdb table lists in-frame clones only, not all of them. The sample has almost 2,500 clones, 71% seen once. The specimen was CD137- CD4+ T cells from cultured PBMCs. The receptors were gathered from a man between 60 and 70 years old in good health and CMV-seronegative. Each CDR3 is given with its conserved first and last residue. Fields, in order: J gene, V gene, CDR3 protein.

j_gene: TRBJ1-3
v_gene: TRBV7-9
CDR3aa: CASSYIGTGGDGNTIYF

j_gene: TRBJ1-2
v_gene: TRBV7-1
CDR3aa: CASSSDRGYGYTF

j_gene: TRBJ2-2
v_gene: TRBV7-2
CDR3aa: CASSEGGSTGELFF

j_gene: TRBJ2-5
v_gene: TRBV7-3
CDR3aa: CASSLERQETQYF

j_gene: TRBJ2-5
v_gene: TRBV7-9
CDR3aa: CASSLVRQETQYF

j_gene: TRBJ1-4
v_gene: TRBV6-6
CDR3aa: CASSYFRGKGEKLFF

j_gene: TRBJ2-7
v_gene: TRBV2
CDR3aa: CASRGDGLYEQYF

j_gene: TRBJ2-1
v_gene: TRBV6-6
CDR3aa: CASSYSASGRRVQFF

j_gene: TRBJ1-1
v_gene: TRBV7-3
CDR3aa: CASSFMRNTEAFF

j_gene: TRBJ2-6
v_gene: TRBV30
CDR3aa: CAWSGGSGANVLTF

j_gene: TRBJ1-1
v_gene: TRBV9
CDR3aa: CASSVASGTEAFF

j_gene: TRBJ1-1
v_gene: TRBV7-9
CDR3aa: CASTRLSGNTEAFF

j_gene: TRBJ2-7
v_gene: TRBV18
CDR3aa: CASSPRQGAYEQYF

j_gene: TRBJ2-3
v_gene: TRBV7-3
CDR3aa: CASSLDLAGGRDTQYF

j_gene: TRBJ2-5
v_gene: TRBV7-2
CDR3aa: CASSLAGQGALRETQYF

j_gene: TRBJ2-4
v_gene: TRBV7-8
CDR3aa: CASSLEGASKNIQYF

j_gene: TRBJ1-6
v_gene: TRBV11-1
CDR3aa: CASSSLEIQFPALHF

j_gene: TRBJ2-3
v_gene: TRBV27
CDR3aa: CASSLSPDTDTQYF

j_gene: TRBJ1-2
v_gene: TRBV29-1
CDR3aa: CSVQDRGGGGYGYTF

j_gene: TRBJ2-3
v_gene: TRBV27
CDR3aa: CASSSLGPTDTQYF

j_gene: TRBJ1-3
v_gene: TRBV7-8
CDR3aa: CASSLEGRVGFGNTIYF

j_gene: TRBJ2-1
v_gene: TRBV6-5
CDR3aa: CASSRTGAGYNEQFF

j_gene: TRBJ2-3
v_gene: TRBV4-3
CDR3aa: CASSQDRGSADTQYF

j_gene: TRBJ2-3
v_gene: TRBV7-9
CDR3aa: CASSPLWGRATDTQYF

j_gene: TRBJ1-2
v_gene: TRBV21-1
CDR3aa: CASQTGATVYGYTF

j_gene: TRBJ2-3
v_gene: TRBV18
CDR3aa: CASSPSKGDTQYF

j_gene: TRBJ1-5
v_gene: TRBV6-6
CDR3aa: CASSYSGGPQHF

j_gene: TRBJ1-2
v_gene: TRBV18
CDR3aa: CASSPNRAAWGYTF

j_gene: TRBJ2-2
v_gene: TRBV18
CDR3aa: CASSPPSVAGELFF